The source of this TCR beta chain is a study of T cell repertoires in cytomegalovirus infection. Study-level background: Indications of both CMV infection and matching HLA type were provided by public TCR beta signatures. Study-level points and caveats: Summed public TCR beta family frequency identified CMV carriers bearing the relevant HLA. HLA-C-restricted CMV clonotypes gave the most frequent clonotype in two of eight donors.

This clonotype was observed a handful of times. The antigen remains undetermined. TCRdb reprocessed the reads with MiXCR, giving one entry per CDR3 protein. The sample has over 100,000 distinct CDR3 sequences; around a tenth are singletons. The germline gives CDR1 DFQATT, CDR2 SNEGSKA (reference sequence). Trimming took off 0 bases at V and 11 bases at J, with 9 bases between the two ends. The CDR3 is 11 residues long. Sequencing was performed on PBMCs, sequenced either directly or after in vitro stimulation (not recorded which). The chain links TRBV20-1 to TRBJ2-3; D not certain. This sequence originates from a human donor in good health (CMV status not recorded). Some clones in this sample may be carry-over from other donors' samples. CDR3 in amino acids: CSARDGWGQYF. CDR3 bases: TGCAGTGCTAGAGATGGATGGGGGCAGTATTTT.